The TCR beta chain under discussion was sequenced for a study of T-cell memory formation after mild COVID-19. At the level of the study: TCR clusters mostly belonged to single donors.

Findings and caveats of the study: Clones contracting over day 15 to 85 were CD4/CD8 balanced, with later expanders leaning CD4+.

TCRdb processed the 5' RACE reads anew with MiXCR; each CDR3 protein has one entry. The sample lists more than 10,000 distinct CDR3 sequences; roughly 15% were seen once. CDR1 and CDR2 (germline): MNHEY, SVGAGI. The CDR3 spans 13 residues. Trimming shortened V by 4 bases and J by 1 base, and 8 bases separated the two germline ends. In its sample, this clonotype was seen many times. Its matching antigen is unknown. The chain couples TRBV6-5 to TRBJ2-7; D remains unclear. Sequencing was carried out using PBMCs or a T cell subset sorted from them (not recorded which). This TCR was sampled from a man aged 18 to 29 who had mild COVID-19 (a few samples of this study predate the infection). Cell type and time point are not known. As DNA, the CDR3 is TGTGCCAGCAGTTTGGCACAGTCCTACGAGCAGTACTTC. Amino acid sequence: CASSLAQSYEQYF.